The 31 T cell receptor beta chains below all came from one sample that was sequenced in a study of blood T cell repertoires in COVID-19. Generated by immunoSEQ multiplex PCR, the TCRdb table keeps only in-frame clones and is missing some. The sample includes nearly 110,000 clones, about nine tenths of them seen just once. The sample consisted of peripheral blood. These receptors came from a man in his forties or fifties with active or convalescent COVID-19.

The chain employs TRBV6-4 and TRBJ1-2; D is uncertain. CDR1 and CDR2 (germline): MRHNA, SNTAGT. The CDR3 sequence is 15 residues long. V was pared by 6 bases and J by 8 bases, with 22 bases between. CDR3 coding DNA: TGTGCCAGCAGATTTTCGAAGGCAGGATCTAAAGGCTACACCTTC. Protein: CASRFSKAGSKGYTF.

This chain uses TRBV6-1 with TRBJ1-2; D gene unclear. This CDR3 contains 13 residues. With 1 base removed from V and 8 bases from J, the gap between germline ends came to 11 bases. Germline CDR1 MNHNS, CDR2 SASEGT. The CDR3 here is CASSEGGFGGYTF. The CDR3 region has the DNA TGTGCCAGCAGTGAAGGAGGGTTTGGCGGCTACACCTTC.

This clone is a singleton in its sample. The gene calls are TRBV11-2 and TRBJ1-2; 7 bases line up with TRBD1. Germline CDR1 SGHAT, CDR2 FQNNGV. This CDR3 is built from 15 residues. V was clipped by 1 base and J by 6 bases; unmatched bases: 8. CDR3 loop: CASSLVYRGGHGYTF. The DNA of the CDR3 is TGTGCCAGCAGCTTAGTATATCGAGGGGGCCATGGCTACACCTTC. Combining the CDR3 with reference TRBV11-2 and TRBJ1-2 gives the whole variable domain EAGVAQSPRYKIIEKRQSVAFWCNPISGHATLYWYQQILGQGPKLLIQFQNNGVVDDSQLPKDRFSAERLKGVDSTLKIQPAKLEDSAVYLCASSLVYRGGHGYTFGSGTRLTVV.

This clone was counted between two and nine times. V gene TRBV7-6 combines with J gene TRBJ1-6, with D possibly being TRBD1 (5 bases). The CDR3 length is 15 residues. V shed 1 base and J shed 7 bases, with 11 bases lying between them. Germline CDR1 reads SGHVS; CDR2 reads FNYEAQ. The CDR3 DNA sequence: TGTGCCAGCAGCTTAGATAGTGGGGGGAATTCACCCCTCCACTTT. This gives the protein CASSLDSGGNSPLHF.

This chain connects TRBV11-2 to TRBJ2-3; D perhaps matches TRBD2 (6 bases). Trimming cost V 1 base and J 3 bases, with 17 bases left between them. Germline V lookup: CDR1 SGHAT, CDR2 FQNNGV. The CDR3 consists of 17 residues. Here the CDR3 DNA reads TGTGCCAGCAGCTTAGGGGCGGGACCCCTTGTGACAGATACGCAGTATTTT. Amino acid sequence: CASSLGAGPLVTDTQYF.

The J gene is TRBJ2-5, the V gene TRBV10-1, with a tentative D call TRBD2 (5 bases). CDR3 length: 14 amino acids. The V gene's germline CDR1 is WNHNN and CDR2 SYGVQD (reference sequence). V was trimmed by 4 bases and J by 5 bases, leaving 14 bases between them. DNA of the CDR3: TGCGCCAGCAGTGCGTTACGGGGAACGGAGACCCAGTACTTC. This codes for CASSALRGTETQYF.

This chain connects TRBV4-2 to TRBJ1-6; tentative D call: TRBD1 (6 bases). Germline CDR1 LGHNA, CDR2 YNFKEQ. The CDR3 runs 16 residues. V gave up 0 bases and J gave up 10 bases, with 16 bases separating them. DNA for the CDR3: TGTGCCAGCAGCCAAGAGGGGGCCCAGGGAGGGTCACCCCTCCACTTT. This translates into CASSQEGAQGGSPLHF.

The CDR3 sequence: CASSPYSLTGQTTAGYTF. Here the CDR3 DNA reads TGTGCCAGCTCACCATATTCCCTTACGGGACAGACTACCGCAGGCTACACCTTC. The chain is built from TRBV18 and TRBJ1-2, with 7 bases matching TRBD1. The CDR3 has 18 amino acids. The V and J ends lost 2 bases and 8 bases, in that order; junction bases with no gene match: 20. CDR1 KGHSH and CDR2 LQKENI come from the germline V gene.

This chain connects TRBV16 to TRBJ2-3; 9 bases are a match to TRBD2. CDR1 and CDR2 from the germline V gene are KGHSY and FQNENV. Germline trimming cut 6 bases from V and 0 bases from J; bases unmatched to any gene: 4. CDR3 length equals 15 residues. CDR3 region: CASSSGTSSTDTQYF. The CDR3 coding sequence is TGTGCCAGCAGTTCCGGGACTAGCAGCACAGATACGCAGTATTTT.

The gene calls are TRBV7-8 and TRBJ2-3, with 10 nucleotides matching TRBD2. This CDR3 contains 17 residues. Per germline, CDR1 SGHVS and CDR2 FQNEAQ. V was pared by 4 bases and J by 0 bases, with 7 bases of the junction left unmatched. The DNA for the CDR3 is TGTGCCAGCAGCTCTTTTAGCGGGAGGACTAGCACAGATACGCAGTATTTT. Translated: CASSSFSGRTSTDTQYF. The full variable domain, completed using reference TRBV7-8 and TRBJ2-3, is GAGVSQSPRYKVAKRGQDVALRCDPISGHVSLFWYQQALGQGPEFLTYFQNEAQLDKSGLPSDRFFAERPEGSVSTLKIQRTQQEDSAVYLCASSSFSGRTSTDTQYFGPGTRLTVL.

V is TRBV27 and J is TRBJ2-1; 7 bases line up with TRBD1. With V trimmed by 6 bases and J by 2 bases, 7 bases remained unmatched. The germline V gene has CDR1 MNHEY and CDR2 SMNVEV (reference sequence). There are 15 residues in the CDR3. The CDR3 coding sequence is TGTGCCAGCAGCATAGACAGGGAGACCTACAATGAGCAGTTCTTC. It translates to CASSIDRETYNEQFF.

V gene TRBV29-1 combines with J gene TRBJ2-7, with D perhaps matching TRBD1 (5 bases). Trimming stripped 4 bases from V and 7 bases from J, with 17 bases between. The CDR3 has 13 amino acids. Germline CDR1 SQVTM, CDR2 ANQGSEA. CDR3 loop: CSVGPGKLGEQYF. The CDR3 coding sequence is TGCAGCGTTGGGCCAGGGAAATTAGGAGAGCAGTACTTC.

The genes are TRBV7-9 and TRBJ1-2; 7 bases are shared with TRBD1. The CDR3 contains 13 residues. Germline lookup yields CDR1 SEHNR and CDR2 FQNEAQ (reference sequence). J was trimmed by 4 bases and V by 4 bases; bases with no gene match: 3. The CDR3 reads CASSSTGIYGYTF. The CDR3 DNA reads as TGTGCCAGCAGCTCGACAGGGATCTATGGCTACACCTTC.

V is TRBV5-1 and J is TRBJ2-7, with D uncertain. Trimming cost V 0 bases and J 4 bases, with 11 bases left between them. CDR3 length: 14 amino acids. CDR1 and CDR2 from the germline V gene are SGHRS and YFSETQ. The DNA of the CDR3 is TGCGCCAGCAGCTTGGACATACTAACGTACGAGCAGTACTTC. The encoded protein is CASSLDILTYEQYF.

The chain combines TRBV7-9 with TRBJ2-7; 9 bases agree with TRBD1. The germline V gene encodes CDR1 SEHNR and CDR2 FQNEAQ (reference sequence). V was pared by 5 bases and J by 2 bases, with 10 bases of the junction left unmatched. This CDR3 spans 16 amino acids. CDR3 region: CASSVPPGQGAYEQYF. Written as DNA, the CDR3 is TGTGCCAGCAGCGTCCCTCCGGGACAGGGAGCCTACGAGCAGTACTTC.

J is TRBJ2-7 and V is TRBV29-1; 9 nucleotides align to TRBD2. Germline values: CDR1 SQVTM, CDR2 ANQGSEA. With 4 bases clipped from V and 1 base from J, the junction kept 2 bases outside the gene matches. The CDR3 sequence is 13 residues long. The CDR3 DNA reads as TGCAGCGTTGTTAGCGGGAGTTCCTACGAGCAGTACTTC. It specifies CSVVSGSSYEQYF.

The rearrangement uses TRBV13 and TRBJ1-3; unclear D gene. Trimming took off 6 bases at V and 2 bases at J, with 14 bases between the two ends. CDR3 size: 15 residues. The germline V gene has CDR1 PRHDT and CDR2 FYEKMQ (reference sequence). CDR3 DNA: TGTGCCAGCAGTTCCGGAGATCACACTGGAAACACCATATATTTT. Translation gives CASSSGDHTGNTIYF.

This chain uses TRBV7-2 with TRBJ2-1, with D hard to call. Germline V gene sequence: CDR1 SGHTA, CDR2 FQGNSA. V lost 2 bases, J lost 9 bases, and 23 bases lay in between. The CDR3 runs 17 residues. The CDR3 reads CASSLRVELLFRSEQFF. CDR3 bases: TGTGCCAGCAGCTTACGGGTTGAGCTTTTATTTAGAAGTGAGCAGTTCTTC.

To note about this clone: This same CDR3 is encoded by further DNA sequences in the sample. The V call is TRBV6-5, the J call TRBJ2-1; 8 positions agree with TRBD2. J gave up 0 bases and V 2 bases, and 0 bases lay outside the gene matches. The CDR3 runs to 15 residues. The V gene's germline CDR1 is MNHEY and CDR2 SVGAGI. The DNA of the CDR3 is TGTGCCAGCAGTTACAGCGGGAGCTCCTACAATGAGCAGTTCTTC. Protein: CASSYSGSSYNEQFF.

This clone came up once. The gene calls are TRBV27 and TRBJ2-5, with D perhaps matching TRBD2 (5 bases). V lost 4 bases, J lost 5 bases, and 11 bases lay in between. Germline CDR1 MNHEY, CDR2 SMNVEV (reference sequence). The CDR3 runs 13 residues. Here the CDR3 DNA reads TGTGCCAGCAGTTGGTCGGACTCGGAGACCCAGTACTTC. This gives the protein CASSWSDSETQYF.

This chain joins TRBV11-2 and TRBJ2-7; 8 nucleotides line up with TRBD2. There are 15 residues in the CDR3. The J segment lost 8 bases and the V segment lost 5 bases, leaving 14 bases of the junction unmatched. Per germline, CDR1 SGHAT and CDR2 FQNNGV. DNA for the CDR3: TGTGCCAGCAGCCAACTAGCGGCGGCCGGCCACCAGCAGTACTTC. This encodes CASSQLAAAGHQQYF.

The rearrangement links TRBV18 to TRBJ2-3; the D is unclear. Trimming cost V 0 bases and J 4 bases, with 11 bases left between them. The germline V gene encodes CDR1 KGHSH and CDR2 LQKENI. CDR3 length: 15 residues. CDR3 in DNA: TGTGCCAGCTCACCACCTAGACCGACTTCAGATACGCAGTATTTT. As protein: CASSPPRPTSDTQYF.

The chain recombines TRBV28 with TRBJ1-1; TRBD1 is a possible D gene (6 bases). V gave up 3 bases and J gave up 6 bases, with 14 bases separating them. The CDR3 consists of 14 residues. CDR1 and CDR2 from the germline V gene are MDHEN and SYDVKM. The CDR3 here is CASSFSRGFAEAFF. The CDR3 region has the DNA TGTGCCAGCAGTTTTTCCAGGGGATTCGCTGAAGCTTTCTTT.

V gene TRBV5-1 combines with J gene TRBJ2-1; D possibly corresponds to TRBD2 (6 bases). V lost 2 bases to trimming and J lost 4 bases, with 13 bases between them. Germline V gene sequence: CDR1 SGHRS, CDR2 YFSETQ. The length of the CDR3 is 15 residues. The CDR3: CASSLSGGVYNEQFF. The CDR3 nucleotides read TGCGCCAGCAGCTTATCCGGAGGGGTTTACAATGAGCAGTTCTTC. Together with reference TRBV5-1 and TRBJ2-1, the CDR3 gives the full variable domain: KAGVTQTPRYLIKTRGQQVTLSCSPISGHRSVSWYQQTPGQGLQFLFEYFSETQRNKGNFPGRFSGRQFSNSRSEMNVSTLELGDSALYLCASSLSGGVYNEQFFGPGTRLTVL.

The gene calls are TRBV25-1 and TRBJ1-1, with D perhaps matching TRBD1 (5 bases). Germline CDR1 and CDR2: MGHDK and SYGVNS. The V gene lost 2 bases and the J gene lost 8 bases, with 15 bases spanning the gap. This CDR3 is 14 amino acids long. The DNA of the CDR3 is TGTGCCAGCAGTGAAGGTGGGGCAGGGCGGGAAGCTTTCTTT. It translates to CASSEGGAGREAFF.

This chain uses TRBV21-1 with TRBJ1-5; TRBD1 was called by the table and not checked on the DNA. TRBV21-1 is tagged as a pseudogene. This CDR3 comprises 10 residues. This chain's CDR3 is CGDRDQPQHF. As DNA, the CDR3 is TGTGGGGACAGGGATCAGCCCCAGCATTTT.

Here the CDR3 reads CAISGGTASSYNSPLHF. The CDR3 nucleotides are TGTGCCATCAGTGGGGGGACAGCGAGCTCCTATAATTCACCCCTCCACTTT. V is TRBV10-3 and J is TRBJ1-6; the match to TRBD1 covers 7 bases. The germline CDR1 and CDR2 sequences are ENHRY and SYGVKD. Unmatched junction bases numbered 6, after V lost 4 bases and J lost 0 bases. The CDR3 has 17 amino acids.

The chain is built from TRBV3-1 (or the pseudogene TRBV3-2) and TRBJ1-3, with unresolved D. The CDR3 loop spans 14 amino acids. Trimming shortened V by 2 bases and J by 0 bases, and 5 bases separated the two germline ends. The V gene's germline CDR1 is LGHDT and CDR2 YNNKEL (reference sequence). The CDR3 DNA reads TGTGCCAGCAGCCAAACGAGCTCTGGAAACACCATATATTTT. This gives the protein CASSQTSSGNTIYF.

This clone has a single count. CDR3 region: CASRAGTGANSPLHF. CDR3 coding DNA: TGCGCCAGCCGCGCAGGGACAGGGGCTAATTCACCCCTCCACTTT. The gene calls are TRBV4-3 and TRBJ1-6, with 10 bases that match TRBD1. CDR3 length equals 15 residues. Germline CDR1 is LGHNA and CDR2 is YSLEER. V lost 8 bases and J lost 6; bases outside the gene matches: 7.

CDR3 in DNA: TGTGCCAGCAGCGGACGGATCCTAGCGGGAGGGCCAGGGGATGAGCAGTTCTTC. Translating it yields CASSGRILAGGPGDEQFF. The chain carries TRBV9 and TRBJ2-1; 12 positions match TRBD2. This CDR3 comprises 18 residues. Trimming at V came to 3 bases and at J to 8 bases, leaving 15 bases not matched to a gene. CDR1 is SGDLS, CDR2 YYNGEE, per germline.

The J gene is TRBJ2-4, the V gene TRBV6-2 or TRBV6-3; 8 nucleotides align to TRBD1. J lost 8 bases, V lost 2 bases, and 2 bases had no gene match. Germline V gene sequence: CDR1 MNHEY, CDR2 SVGEGT. The CDR3 runs 13 residues. CDR3 DNA sequence: TGTGCCAGCAGTTACGAGGACAGGGACATTCAGTACTTC. This sequence encodes CASSYEDRDIQYF.